The source of this T cell receptor beta chain is a study of blood T cell repertoires in COVID-19. For the study at large: COVID-19 samples, acute and convalescent, were from the United States, Italy and Spain.

Original data processing: Reference gene primers were amplified, and this amplification served to estimate nucleated cell counts. The table came from immunoSEQ multiplex PCR; TCRdb's copy has only in-frame clones and leaves some out. V and J calls and clone size are as listed in that table; D and trimming were resolved from the DNA. The data show fewer than 500,000 clones, more than 75% seen once. This CDR3 is 16 amino acids long. CDR1 and CDR2 from the germline V gene are SGDLS and YYNGEE. V lost 4 bases and J lost 8, with 24 bases in between. Individuals aged about 18 to 90 years were recruited from some 26 US areas.

The source is a woman in her twenties or thirties with acute COVID-19. Sample: PBMCs or T cells enriched from blood (not recorded which). The chain is built from TRBV9 and TRBJ1-2; the D gene is possibly TRBD1 (6 bases). Written as DNA, the CDR3 is TGTGCCAGCAGCCAGACATCTTGGACAGATTTATACGGCTACACCTTC. It yields the protein CASSQTSWTDLYGYTF.